This TCR beta chain originates from a study of blood T cell repertoires in COVID-19. Study background: COVID-19 samples from acute and convalescent phases originated in the United States, Italy and Spain. T cells, B-cell-depleted T cells, or PBMCs supplied cDNA or gDNA.

In the source study's methods: Amplifying reference gene primers gave estimates of nucleated cell counts. Only in-frame clones appear in the TCRdb table, and some are missing; sequencing was by immunoSEQ multiplex PCR. The DNA gave D and trimming, while V, J and clone size come from that table. The sample carries roughly 190,000 clones, under 90% recorded once. Germline V gene data show CDR1 as SGHRS and CDR2 as YFSETQ. There are 13 residues in the CDR3. Trimming took off 3 bases at V and 1 base at J, with 7 bases between the two ends. The chain has TRBV5-1 and TRBJ1-1, with D hard to call. The sample taken for sequencing was peripheral blood. This clonotype was sampled from a man between 60 and 70 years old with acute or convalescent COVID-19. Here the CDR3 DNA reads TGCGCCAGCAGCTCACAGACGAACACTGAAGCTTTCTTT. Translated: CASSSQTNTEAFF. Supplemented by reference TRBV5-1 and TRBJ1-1, the full variable domain reads KAGVTQTPRYLIKTRGQQVTLSCSPISGHRSVSWYQQTPGQGLQFLFEYFSETQRNKGNFPGRFSGRQFSNSRSEMNVSTLELGDSALYLCASSSQTNTEAFFGQGTRLTVV.